A selection of T cell receptor beta chains follows, all from one sample in a study of T-cell memory formation after mild COVID-19. In TCRdb, the 5' RACE reads were re-called with MiXCR into one record per CDR3 protein. The sample contains roughly 180,000 distinct CDR3 sequences, 15% to 20% of which appear only once. Sequencing was done on a sample of PBMCs or a T cell subset sorted from them (not recorded which). The receptors were sampled from a man younger than 35 who had mild COVID-19 (a few samples of this study predate the infection). Cell type and time point are not known. CDR3s include the opening cysteine and the closing phenylalanine or tryptophan.

TRBV6-1,CASSGSTDTQYF
TRBV20-1,CSARRGWMNEQFF
TRBV28,CASSPDPEQRGTQYF
TRBV12-3/TRBV12-4,CASSLGRGSGYTF
TRBV7-2,CASSLLAGLNEQFF
TRBV4-1,CASRGSYQETQYF
TRBV9,CASSVGTVSTDTQYF
TRBV20-1,CSATSGGAADTQYF
TRBV11-2,CASRFSGANVLTF
TRBV7-2,CASKFQGERYEQYF
TRBV20-1,CSAIQGSGIYSNQPQHF
TRBV5-1,CASSLALAGYNSPLHF
TRBV6-2/TRBV6-3,CASRQIAGELFF
TRBV20-1,CSAIEGANYGYTF
TRBV7-2,CASSLAPGRDTQYF
TRBV7-2,CASTGGSSHGVAFF
TRBV24-1,CATSDRDGTSTDTQYF